This T cell receptor (beta chain) was sequenced during a study of T-cell memory formation after mild COVID-19. The overall study: In these data, TCR clusters were largely donor specific. General study points: CD4/CD8 balance characterized clones contracting day 15 to 85, and CD4+ skew characterized later expanders.

Trimming at V came to 8 bases and at J to 0 bases, leaving 5 bases not matched to a gene. Germline CDR1 is SNHLY and CDR2 is FYNNEI. The CDR3 spans 14 residues. To note about this clonotype: What it binds is unknown.

Barcoded TCR alpha and TCR beta cDNA libraries with UMIs came from 5'RACE using constant-segment primers. In TCRdb, the 5' RACE reads were re-called with MiXCR into one record per CDR3 protein. The sample lists tens of thousands of distinct CDR3 sequences; approximately 15% were seen once. The sample comprised PBMCs or a T cell subset sorted from them (not recorded which). This receptor was obtained from a man younger than 30 who had mild COVID-19 (a few samples of this study predate the infection). Cell type and time point are not known. The chain has TRBV2 and TRBJ2-7, with TRBD1 matching over 9 bases. The CDR3 protein is CASLDRGSSYEQYV. In DNA, the CDR3 is TGTGCCAGCTTGGACAGGGGATCCTCCTACGAGCAGTACGTC.